This TCR beta chain was recovered during a study of cytomegalovirus exposure and HLA in healthy donors. Study conclusions and caveats: In a later analysis, parvovirus B19, influenza, CMV and Epstein-Barr virus appeared linked to several top co-occurrence clusters. Likely technical artifact: a cluster of highly shared sequence variants. Researchers counted 164 TCR beta chains as cytomegalovirus-associated.

The junction had 8 bases not matched to a gene; V was cut back by 5 bases and J by 4 bases. CDR1 is MNHEY, CDR2 SVGAGI, per germline. The CDR3 runs 15 residues. This clone was counted a few times. Its antigen is undetermined. Vbeta (60) and Jbeta (13) primers were used in the PCR. Authors' data handling: About 10 million of tens of millions of unique TCR beta chains were shared, per a later count. TCRdb keeps only in-frame clones here, not all; method: immunoSEQ multiplex PCR. That table furnishes V, J and clone size, whereas the DNA furnished D and trimming. Of some 140,000 clones listed, roughly 79% are singletons.

This chain uses TRBV6-5 with TRBJ1-5; 7 bases align to TRBD1. The sequencing sample was made of PBMCs. The source of this sequence is a woman aged 40 to 50 in good health and CMV-seronegative. CDR3 in amino acids: CASSLYRGGNQPQHF. The CDR3 bases are TGTGCCAGCAGTCTATACAGGGGTGGAAATCAGCCCCAGCATTTT.